The T cell receptor (beta chain) described here comes from a study of blood T cell repertoires in COVID-19. Study-level information: Spain, Italy and the United States supplied samples that represented acute and convalescent COVID-19. Sources were T cells, B-cell-depleted T cells, or PBMCs; the material itself was cDNA or gDNA.

Germline CDR1 LGHDT, CDR2 YNNKEL (reference sequence). The CDR3 is 17 amino acids. Trimming removed 1 base at V and 7 bases at J, with 22 bases between. Authors' processing steps: Reference gene primer amplification gave estimated nucleated cell counts. The table came from immunoSEQ multiplex PCR; TCRdb's copy has only in-frame clones and leaves some out. The DNA was the basis for D and trimming; V, J and clone size are from that table. The table has 300,000 to 350,000 clones, around 90% seen once. The receptor comes from a man aged 18 to 29 with active or convalescent COVID-19. The source material was peripheral blood. The rearrangement links TRBV3-1 (or the pseudogene TRBV3-2) to TRBJ1-2; no clear D gene. The CDR3 sequence: CASSQVADIPIFGGYTF. The CDR3 coding sequence is TGTGCCAGCAGCCAAGTCGCTGACATTCCCATCTTTGGTGGCTACACCTTC.